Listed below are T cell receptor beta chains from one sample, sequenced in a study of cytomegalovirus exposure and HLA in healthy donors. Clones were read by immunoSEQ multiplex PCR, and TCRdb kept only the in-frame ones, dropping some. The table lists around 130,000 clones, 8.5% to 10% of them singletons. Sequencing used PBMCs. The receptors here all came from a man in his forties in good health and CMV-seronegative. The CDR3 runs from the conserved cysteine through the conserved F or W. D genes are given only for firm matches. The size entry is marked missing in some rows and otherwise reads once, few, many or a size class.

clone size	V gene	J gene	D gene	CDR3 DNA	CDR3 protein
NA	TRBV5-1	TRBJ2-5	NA	TGCGCCAGCAGCTTGGAGGGGGAGACCCAGTACTTC	CASSLEGETQYF
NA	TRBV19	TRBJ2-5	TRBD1	TGTGCCAGTAGTCCAGGGACAGGGTATTCAGAGACCCAGTACTTC	CASSPGTGYSETQYF
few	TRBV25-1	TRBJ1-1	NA	TGTGCCAGCCTTATGAACACTGAAGCTTTCTTT	CASLMNTEAFF
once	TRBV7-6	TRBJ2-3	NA	TGTGCCAGCAGCTCTCCACCAGGGGCAGATACGCAGTATTTT	CASSSPPGADTQYF
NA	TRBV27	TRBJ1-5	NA	TGTGCCAGCAGTTTATATGGAGATCAGCCCCAGCATTTT	CASSLYGDQPQHF
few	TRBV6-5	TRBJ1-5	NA	TGTGCCAGCAGTAATGACAGAAATCAGCCCCAGCATTTT	CASSNDRNQPQHF
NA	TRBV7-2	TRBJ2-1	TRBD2	TGTGCCAGCAGCGGACTAGCCTCCTACAATGAGCAGTTCTTC	CASSGLASYNEQFF
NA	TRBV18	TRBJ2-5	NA	TGTGCCAGCTCGACAACGGGAAGCCCAGAGACCCAGTACTTC	CASSTTGSPETQYF
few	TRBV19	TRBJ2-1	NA	TGTGCCAGTAGTATTCGTTCCAGGGGGGTAAATGAGCAGTTCTTC	CASSIRSRGVNEQFF
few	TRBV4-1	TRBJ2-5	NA	TGCGCCAGCAGCCAAGAACACATAGTGGGGGGACTCCAAGAGACCCAGTACTTC	CASSQEHIVGGLQETQYF
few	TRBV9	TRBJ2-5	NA	TGTGCCAGCAGCGTAGCAGGGGCGGCGGAGACCCAGTACTTC	CASSVAGAAETQYF
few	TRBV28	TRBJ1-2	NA	TGTGCCAGCAGCCAGAGGGGGTACTATGGCTACACCTTC	CASSQRGYYGYTF
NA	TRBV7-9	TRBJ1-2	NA	TGTGCCAGCAGCTTATTTGACAGCTCTGTCAGTTCCTATGGCTACACCTTC	CASSLFDSSVSSYGYTF
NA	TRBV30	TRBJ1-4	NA	TGTGCCTGGAGTGTGAACGGTGCCCGTAATGAAAAACTGTTTTTT	CAWSVNGARNEKLFF
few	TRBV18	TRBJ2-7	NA	TGTGCCAGCTCACCCAGGCTTGGGCCCTACGAGCAGTACTTC	CASSPRLGPYEQYF
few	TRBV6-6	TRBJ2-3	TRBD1	TGTACCAGCAGTTCCCGAGGGGGCCGGGATACGCAGTATTTT	CTSSSRGGRDTQYF
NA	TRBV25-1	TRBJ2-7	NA	TGTGCCAGCAGTGAAGGCGGGGCGTACGAGCAGTACTTC	CASSEGGAYEQYF
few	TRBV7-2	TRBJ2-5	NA	TGTGCCAGCAGCTTAGTAGCAGGTGGGGGGGAGACCCAGTACTTC	CASSLVAGGGETQYF
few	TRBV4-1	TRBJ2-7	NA	TGCGCCAGCAGCCAAGATGCGGGGAGCTCCTACGAGCAGTACTTC	CASSQDAGSSYEQYF
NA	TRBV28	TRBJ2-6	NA	TGTGCCAGCACTTTGGGCACAGGGCGAAGCTCTGGGGCCAACGTCCTGACTTTC	CASTLGTGRSSGANVLTF
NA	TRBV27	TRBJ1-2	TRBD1	TGCGCCAGCAGTTTACGGGGACAGGGGGCTCGTGGCTACACCTTC	CASSLRGQGARGYTF
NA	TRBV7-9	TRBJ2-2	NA	TGTGCCAGCAGCACCACTTCAGGGAACACCGGGGAGCTGTTTTTT	CASSTTSGNTGELFF
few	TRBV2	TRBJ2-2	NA	TGTGCCAGCAGTGCGGACTTCACCGGGGAGCTGTTTTTT	CASSADFTGELFF
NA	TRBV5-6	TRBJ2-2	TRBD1	TGTGCCAGCAGCTTGGATCAGCGTCAGGGGGCGAACACCGGGGAGCTGTTTTTT	CASSLDQRQGANTGELFF
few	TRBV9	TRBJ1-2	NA	TGTGCCAGCAGCGTAGAGGGTAGGGGGTCTGGCTACACCTTC	CASSVEGRGSGYTF
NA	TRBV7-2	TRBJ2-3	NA	TGTGCCAGCAGCATCAACCCCAGGACTACCTCAGATACGCAGTATTTT	CASSINPRTTSDTQYF
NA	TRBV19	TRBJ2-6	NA	TGTGCCAGTAGTATAGTTGGCGGAACGCACGGGGCCAACGTCCTGACTTTC	CASSIVGGTHGANVLTF
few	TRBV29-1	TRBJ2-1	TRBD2	TGCAGCGCCACCGGGACTAGCGGGAGGGACGGGGAGCAGTTCTTC	CSATGTSGRDGEQFF
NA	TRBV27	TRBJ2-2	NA	TGTGCCAGCAGTGAGTTCACCGGGGAGCTGTTTTTT	CASSEFTGELFF
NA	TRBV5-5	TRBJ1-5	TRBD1	TGTGCCAGCAGCCGTACAGGGGACTCAAATCAGCCCCAGCATTTT	CASSRTGDSNQPQHF
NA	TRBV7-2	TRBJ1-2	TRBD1	TGTGCCAGCAGCCCCCCTACAGGGGCCTATGGCTACACCTTC	CASSPPTGAYGYTF
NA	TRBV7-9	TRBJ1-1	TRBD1	TGTGCCAGCAGCTCCCCGGACAGGTCACTGGACACTGAAGCTTTCTTT	CASSSPDRSLDTEAFF
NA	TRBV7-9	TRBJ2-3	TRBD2	TGTGCCAGCAGCACGACTCGGACTAGCGGGGGCCGCACAGATACGCAGTATTTT	CASSTTRTSGGRTDTQYF
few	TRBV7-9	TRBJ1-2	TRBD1	TGTGCCAGCAGCTACCCCCGAGGGACAGGGTACTATGGCTACACCTTC	CASSYPRGTGYYGYTF
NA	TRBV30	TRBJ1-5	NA	TGTGCCTGGAGTGTAGGGACATCCCTCCAGCCCCAGCATTTT	CAWSVGTSLQPQHF
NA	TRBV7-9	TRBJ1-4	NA	TGTGCCAGCAGCCTACCCCCGGGGGGCGAAAGGGAAAAACTGTTTTTT	CASSLPPGGEREKLFF
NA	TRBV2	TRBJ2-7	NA	TGTGCCAGCAGTGACACCCTTAATGGCCTCTACGAGCAGTACTTC	CASSDTLNGLYEQYF